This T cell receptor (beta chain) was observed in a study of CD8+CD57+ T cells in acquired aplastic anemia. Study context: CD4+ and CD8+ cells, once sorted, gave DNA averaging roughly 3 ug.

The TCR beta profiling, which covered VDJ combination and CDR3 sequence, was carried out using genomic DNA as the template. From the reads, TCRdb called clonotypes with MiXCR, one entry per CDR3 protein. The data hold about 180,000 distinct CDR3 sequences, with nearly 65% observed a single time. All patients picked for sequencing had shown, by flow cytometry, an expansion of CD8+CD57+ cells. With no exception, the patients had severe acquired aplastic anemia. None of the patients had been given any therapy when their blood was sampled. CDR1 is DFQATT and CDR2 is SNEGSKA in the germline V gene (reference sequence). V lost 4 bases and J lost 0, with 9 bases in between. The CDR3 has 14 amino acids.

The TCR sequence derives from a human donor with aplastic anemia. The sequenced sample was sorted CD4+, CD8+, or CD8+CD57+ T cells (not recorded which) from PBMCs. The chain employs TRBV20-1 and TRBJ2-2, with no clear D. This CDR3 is CSAKPPSNTGELFF. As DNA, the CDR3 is TGCAGTGCTAAACCGCCTTCGAACACCGGGGAGCTGTTTTTT.